What follows is one TCR beta chain and its context. Its specificity is unknown. In the same sample, other DNA sequences code for this CDR3. This record comes from a study of shared clonotypes between healthy human individuals. The study, taken as a whole, reports: Generation probabilities of non-shared clonotypes were lower (relative to those shared by all four donors). Rarefaction revealed incomplete sorted-subset sequencing despite large depth. Naive CD4 clonotypes overlapped across a few donors at about 5%.

Sorted-subset replicate PCR reactions were performed with around 200 ng DNA, corresponding to roughly 29,000 T cell genomes. Sequencing was performed with immunoSEQ multiplex PCR; in TCRdb, only in-frame clones are kept and a portion is missing. The table shows around 2.1 million clones, with about 94% occurring only once. The sequence was obtained from a man between 18 and 35 years old in good health. The sequencing sample was made of naive CD4+ T cells sorted from blood. Subset of the sample: CD45RA+ positively selected.

CDR3 DNA sequence: TGTGCCAGCAGCCCGGGGGGGTCCTACAATGAGCAGTTCTTC. Translation gives CASSPGGSYNEQFF. The chain carries TRBV11-3 and TRBJ2-1; TRBD2 aligns across 8 bases. CDR1 is SGHNT, CDR2 YENEEA, per germline. V lost 5 bases, J lost 1 base, and 1 base stayed unmatched. CDR3 length: 14 residues.